These 20 T cell receptor beta chains share one sample of origin, sequenced in a study of PD-1 blockade in mismatch repair-deficient tumors. Profiled with immunoSEQ multiplex PCR; TCRdb holds only in-frame clones, not every one. The sample contains approximately 38,000 clones, 80% to 90% of which appear only once. Sequenced material: peripheral blood, taken 76 weeks after starting pembrolizumab. These receptor sequences come from an adult with mismatch repair-deficient cancer.

The rearrangement links TRBV6-5 to TRBJ2-2; D is unresolved. The germline CDR1 and CDR2 sequences are MNHEY and SVGAGI. CDR3 size: 14 residues. The V and J ends lost 0 bases and 1 base respectively, with 3 bases between them. In DNA form, the CDR3 reads TGTGCCAGCAGTTACTCTAGGAACACCGGGGAGCTGTTTTTT. It translates to CASSYSRNTGELFF.

V and J are TRBV7-2 and TRBJ2-7, with D perhaps TRBD2 (5 bases). Germline V gives CDR1 SGHTA, CDR2 FQGNSA. The CDR3 is 15 residues long. V was pared by 3 bases and J by 0 bases, with 12 bases between. CDR3 loop: CASSFGAEASYEQYF. The CDR3 DNA reads TGTGCCAGCAGCTTTGGAGCGGAGGCCTCCTACGAGCAGTACTTC. The full variable domain, in which reference TRBV7-2 and TRBJ2-7 provide the parts outside the CDR3, is GAGVSQSPSNKVTEKGKDVELRCDPISGHTALYWYRQSLGQGLEFLIYFQGNSAPDKSGLPSDRFSAERTGGSVSTLTIQRTQQEDSAVYLCASSFGAEASYEQYFGPGTRLTVT.

V gene TRBV9 combines with J gene TRBJ1-4, with unresolved D. This CDR3 has 14 residues. Trimming took off 4 bases at V and 2 bases at J, with 9 bases between the two ends. Looked up from germline, CDR1 is SGDLS and CDR2 is YYNGEE. Here the CDR3 DNA reads TGTGCCAGCAGCCTGACCACGACTAATGAAAAACTGTTTTTT. Protein sequence: CASSLTTTNEKLFF. Supplemented by reference TRBV9 and TRBJ1-4, the full variable domain reads DSGVTQTPKHLITATGQRVTLRCSPRSGDLSVYWYQQSLDQGLQFLIQYYNGEERAKGNILERFSAQQFPDLHSELNLSSLELGDSALYFCASSLTTTNEKLFFGSGTQLSVL.

The V and J genes are TRBV18 and TRBJ2-7; D unresolved. Trimming pared 4 bases from V and 2 bases from J, leaving 12 bases between. CDR3 size: 14 residues. Per the germline V gene, CDR1 is KGHSH and CDR2 is LQKENI. CDR3 amino acids: CASSRGAATYEQYF. For the CDR3, the DNA is TGTGCCAGCTCACGCGGAGCAGCTACCTACGAGCAGTACTTC. The full variable domain, its missing parts supplied by reference TRBV18 and TRBJ2-7, is NAGVMQNPRHLVRRRGQEARLRCSPMKGHSHVYWYRQLPEEGLKFMVYLQKENIIDESGMPKERFSAEFPKEGPSILRIQQVVRGDSAAYFCASSRGAATYEQYFGPGTRLTVT.

The J gene is TRBJ2-3, the V gene TRBV5-4; D remains ambiguous. The V and J ends lost 2 bases and 2 bases respectively, with 9 bases between them. Per germline, CDR1 SGHNT and CDR2 YYREEE (reference sequence). The CDR3 is 14 amino acids. CDR3: CASSFIGDTDTQYF. For the CDR3, the DNA is TGTGCCAGCAGCTTTATCGGAGACACAGATACGCAGTATTTT.

This rearrangement joins TRBV5-1 to TRBJ1-1, with D unclear. CDR1 is SGHRS, CDR2 YFSETQ, per germline. The CDR3 runs 14 residues. V lost 6 bases and J 2 bases, leaving 14 bases between the germline ends. Here the CDR3 reads CASNSFGDNTEAFF. The CDR3 region has the DNA TGCGCCAGCAATTCTTTCGGTGACAACACTGAAGCTTTCTTT.

Concerning this clone: At one of its ends the junction is not consistent with the germline gene, which may arise from a read error. The chain recombines TRBV29-1 with TRBJ1-4; D is unclear. The CDR3 has 11 residues. Germline V gene sequence: CDR1 SQVTM, CDR2 ANQGSEA. Written as DNA, the CDR3 is TGCAGCGTGGAAGTCGGTGAAAAACTGTTTTTT. This translates into CSVEVGEKLFF.

This clone appeared a few times. The V and J genes are TRBV4-3 and TRBJ2-7; maybe TRBD1 (5 bases). Looked up from germline, CDR1 is LGHNA and CDR2 is YSLEER. The CDR3 covers 15 residues. The V and J ends lost 0 bases and 7 bases respectively, with 16 bases between them. Here the CDR3 reads CASSQDLGVRREQYF. DNA for the CDR3: TGCGCCAGCAGCCAAGATCTAGGGGTTCGGCGAGAGCAGTACTTC.

CDR3 coding DNA: TGTGCCAGCTCACCAGATAAGGACAGGGCCTACGAGCAGTACTTC. It is translated as CASSPDKDRAYEQYF. The chain links TRBV18 to TRBJ2-7; TRBD1 aligns across 8 bases. The germline V gene has CDR1 KGHSH and CDR2 LQKENI. Unmatched junction bases numbered 5, after V lost 2 bases and J lost 2 bases. The CDR3 runs to 15 residues.

The chain carries TRBV29-1 and TRBJ1-3; 10 nucleotides line up with TRBD1. The CDR3 runs to 16 residues. Germline CDR1 and CDR2: SQVTM and ANQGSEA. V was pared by 4 bases and J by 2 bases, with 8 bases of the junction left unmatched. CDR3 coding DNA: TGCAGCGTTGCGGGACAGGGGCTGGACGCTGGAAACACCATATATTTT. This codes for CSVAGQGLDAGNTIYF. The variable domain in full, completed from reference TRBV29-1 and TRBJ1-3, reads SAVISQKPSRDICQRGTSLTIQCQVDSQVTMMFWYRQQPGQSLTLIATANQGSEATYESGFVIDKFPISRPNLTFSTLTVSNMSPEDSSIYLCSVAGQGLDAGNTIYFGEGSWLTVV.

The chain couples TRBV2 to TRBJ1-1, with TRBD1 matching 9 bases. V was pared by 8 bases and J by 4 bases, with 8 bases of the junction left unmatched. The CDR3 runs to 14 residues. Germline CDR1 and CDR2: SNHLY and FYNNEI. The CDR3 DNA follows: TGTGCCAGCGGCCTGGGACAGGGAGGCACTGAAGCTTTCTTT. Its translation is CASGLGQGGTEAFF. Variable domain in full (rest from reference TRBV2 and TRBJ1-1): EPEVTQTPSHQVTQMGQEVILRCVPISNHLYFYWYRQILGQKVEFLVSFYNNEISEKSEIFDDQFSVERPDGSNFTLKIRSTKLEDSAMYFCASGLGQGGTEAFFGQGTRLTVV.

This clone is termed medium-sized. This chain joins TRBV19 and TRBJ2-2; 9 nucleotides match TRBD1. The ends lost 3 bases at V and 5 bases at J; junction bases unmatched: 4. Germline V gives CDR1 LNHDA, CDR2 SQIVND (reference sequence). There are 15 residues in the CDR3. The CDR3 here is CASSIGTGRTGELFF. The DNA for the CDR3 is TGTGCCAGTAGTATCGGGACAGGGCGGACCGGGGAGCTGTTTTTT.

This clone appeared a few times. V is TRBV7-8 and J is TRBJ2-7, with 8 nucleotides matching TRBD2. The CDR3 has 16 residues. Germline CDR1 is SGHVS and CDR2 is FQNEAQ. V dropped 2 bases and J dropped 3; count of bases not matched to a gene: 9. The CDR3 here is CASSLLPGLGIYEQYF. CDR3 in DNA: TGTGCCAGCAGCTTACTACCGGGACTAGGTATCTACGAGCAGTACTTC.

The chain combines TRBV7-9 with TRBJ1-1, with 8 nucleotides matching TRBD1. V shed 4 bases, J shed 4 bases, and the junction held 8 bases outside the gene matches. Germline V gene data show CDR1 as SEHNR and CDR2 as FQNEAQ (reference sequence). This CDR3 contains 15 residues. The CDR3 spells CASSSTQGQATEAFF. The DNA of the CDR3 is TGTGCCAGCAGCTCTACACAGGGACAGGCCACTGAAGCTTTCTTT. The full variable domain, rest sourced from reference TRBV7-9 and TRBJ1-1, is DTGVSQNPRHKITKRGQNVTFRCDPISEHNRLYWYRQTLGQGPEFLTYFQNEAQLEKSRLLSDRFSAERPKGSFSTLEIQRTEQGDSAMYLCASSSTQGQATEAFFGQGTRLTVV.

The gene calls are TRBV7-2 and TRBJ2-3; D call uncertain. CDR1 is SGHTA and CDR2 is FQGNSA in the germline V gene. The V end lost 1 base, the J end lost 6 bases, and 14 bases lay between the germline ends. The CDR3 is 15 residues long. The CDR3 region has the DNA TGTGCCAGCAGCTTAGTGTCCAGGTCATTGGATACGCAGTATTTT. Its protein is CASSLVSRSLDTQYF.

Comment on this clone: This CDR3 is also generated by other DNA sequences in the sample. J is TRBJ2-7 and V is TRBV19, with TRBD1 matching over 9 bases. The CDR3 runs 13 residues. CDR1 and CDR2 from the germline V gene are LNHDA and SQIVND (reference sequence). Trimming took 7 bases from V and 2 from J; bases not matched to a gene: 3. The CDR3 coding sequence is TGTGCCAGTAAGGGACAGGGCCCCTACGAGCAGTACTTC. This gives the protein CASKGQGPYEQYF. Filled out from reference TRBV19 and TRBJ2-7, the complete variable domain reads DGGITQSPKYLFRKEGQNVTLSCEQNLNHDAMYWYRQDPGQGLRLIYYSQIVNDFQKGDIAEGYSVSREKKESFPLTVTSAQKNPTAFYLCASKGQGPYEQYFGPGTRLTVT.

This clone is judged large. This chain joins TRBV6-4 and TRBJ1-2; a weak D match, TRBD1 (6 bases). Trimming stripped 6 bases from V and 7 bases from J, with 21 bases between. The germline CDR1 and CDR2 sequences are MRHNA and SNTAGT. The CDR3 is made up of 15 amino acids. The DNA of the CDR3 is TGTGCCAGCAGCGAGGTCGCACAGGGTGTCGGTGGCTACACCTTC. Translating gives CASSEVAQGVGGYTF.

The V call is TRBV5-1, the J call TRBJ2-1; D is perhaps TRBD2 (6 bases). CDR1 SGHRS and CDR2 YFSETQ come from the germline V gene. Trimming stripped 5 bases from V and 7 bases from J, with 10 bases between. This CDR3 comprises 12 residues. The CDR3 here is CASRLGGNEQFF. The DNA for the CDR3 is TGCGCCAGCAGGCTGGGAGGTAATGAGCAGTTCTTC.

This rearrangement joins TRBV6-5 to TRBJ2-5; D not certain. The germline V and J ends were trimmed by 7 bases and 1 base, with 4 bases remaining between them. The CDR3 length is 11 residues. CDR1 and CDR2 from the germline V gene are MNHEY and SVGAGI. The CDR3 DNA reads as TGTGCCAGCAAGGTCCAAGAGACCCAGTACTTC. Its protein is CASKVQETQYF.

The gene calls are TRBV5-1 and TRBJ2-1; tentatively, D is TRBD1 or TRBD2 (5 bases each). The CDR3 is 15 residues long. Germline V gene sequence: CDR1 SGHRS, CDR2 YFSETQ. Trimming stripped 2 bases from V and 9 bases from J, with 18 bases between. CDR3 sequence (DNA): TGCGCCAGCAGCTTACGGGACCCCCTAGAGGGTGAGCAGTTCTTC. Translation gives CASSLRDPLEGEQFF.